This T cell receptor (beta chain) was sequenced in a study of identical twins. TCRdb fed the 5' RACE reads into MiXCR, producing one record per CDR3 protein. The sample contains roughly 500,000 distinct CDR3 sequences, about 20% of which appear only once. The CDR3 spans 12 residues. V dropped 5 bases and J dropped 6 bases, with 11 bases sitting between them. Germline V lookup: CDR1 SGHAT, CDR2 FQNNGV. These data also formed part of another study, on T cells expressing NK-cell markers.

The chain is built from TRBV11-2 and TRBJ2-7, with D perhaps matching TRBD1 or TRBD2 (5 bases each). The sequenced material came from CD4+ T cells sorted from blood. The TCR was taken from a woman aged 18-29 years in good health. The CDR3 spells CASSGTVSEQYF. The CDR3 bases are TGTGCCAGCAGCGGGACCGTTAGCGAGCAGTACTTC.